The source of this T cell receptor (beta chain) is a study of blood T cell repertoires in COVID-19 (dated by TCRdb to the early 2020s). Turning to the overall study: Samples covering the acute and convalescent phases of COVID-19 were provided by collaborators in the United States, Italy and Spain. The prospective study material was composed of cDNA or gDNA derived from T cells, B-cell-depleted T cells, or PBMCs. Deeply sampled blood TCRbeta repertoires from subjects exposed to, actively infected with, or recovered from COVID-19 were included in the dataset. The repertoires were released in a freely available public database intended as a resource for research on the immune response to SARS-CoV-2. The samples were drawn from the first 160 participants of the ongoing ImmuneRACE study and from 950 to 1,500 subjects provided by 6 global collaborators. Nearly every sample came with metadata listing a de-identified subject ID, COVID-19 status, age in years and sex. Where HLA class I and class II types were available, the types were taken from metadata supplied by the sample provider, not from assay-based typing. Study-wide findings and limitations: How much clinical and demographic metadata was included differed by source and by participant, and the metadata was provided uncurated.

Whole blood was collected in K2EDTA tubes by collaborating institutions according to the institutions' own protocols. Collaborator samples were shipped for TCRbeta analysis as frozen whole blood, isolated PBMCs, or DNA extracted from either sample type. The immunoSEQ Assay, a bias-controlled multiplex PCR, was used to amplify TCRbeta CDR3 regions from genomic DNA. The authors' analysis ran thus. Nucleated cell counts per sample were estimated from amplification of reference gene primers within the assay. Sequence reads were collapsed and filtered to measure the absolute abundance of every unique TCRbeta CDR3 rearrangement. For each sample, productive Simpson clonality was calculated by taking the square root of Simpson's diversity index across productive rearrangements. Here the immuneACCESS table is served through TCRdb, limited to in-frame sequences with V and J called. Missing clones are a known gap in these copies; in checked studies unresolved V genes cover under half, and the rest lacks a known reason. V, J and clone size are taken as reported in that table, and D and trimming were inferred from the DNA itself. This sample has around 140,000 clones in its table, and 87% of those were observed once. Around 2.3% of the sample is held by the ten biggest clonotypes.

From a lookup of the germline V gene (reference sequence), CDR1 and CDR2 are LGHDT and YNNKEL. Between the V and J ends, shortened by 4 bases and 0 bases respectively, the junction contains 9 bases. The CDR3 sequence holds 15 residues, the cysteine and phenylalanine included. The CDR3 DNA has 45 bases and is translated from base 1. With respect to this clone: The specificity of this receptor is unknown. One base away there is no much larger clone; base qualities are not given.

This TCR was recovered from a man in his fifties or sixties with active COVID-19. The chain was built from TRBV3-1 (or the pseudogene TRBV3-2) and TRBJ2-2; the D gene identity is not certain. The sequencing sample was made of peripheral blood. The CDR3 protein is CASSPGDTNTGELFF. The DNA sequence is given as TGTGCCAGCAGCCCCGGTGACACGAACACCGGGGAGCTGTTTTTT.